These 24 T cell receptor beta chains share one sample of origin, sequenced in a study of T cell responses to AZD1222 COVID-19 vaccine. Measured with immunoSEQ multiplex PCR; TCRdb has only the in-frame clones, and not every one. There are 150,000 to 250,000 clones in the sample; roughly 92% occur only once, and 3% to 3.5% lies in the top ten. Here the sequenced sample was peripheral blood, taken 28 days after the second AZD1222 dose. The receptor source for this set is an adult who received the AZD1222 COVID-19 vaccine.

The chain combines TRBV28 with TRBJ2-6; D is uncertain. There are 16 residues in the CDR3. Trimming cost V 5 bases and J 2 bases, with 13 bases left between them. Germline V gene lookup returns CDR1 MDHEN and CDR2 SYDVKM. The CDR3 DNA is TGTGCCAGCAGTCCCCCGTGGGGTACTGGGGCCAACGTCCTGACTTTC. Translation: CASSPPWGTGANVLTF.

The chain employs TRBV12-3 or TRBV12-4 and TRBJ2-7, with 7 bases fitting TRBD2. The CDR3 extends over 13 amino acids. V lost 3 bases to trimming and J lost 7 bases; unmatched junction nucleotides: 6. The CDR3 sequence: CASSFSGAGEQYF. The CDR3 DNA is TGTGCCAGCAGTTTCAGCGGGGCGGGTGAGCAGTACTTC.

This chain uses TRBV14 with TRBJ2-5, with D perhaps being TRBD1 or TRBD2 (5 bases each). Germline CDR1 SGHDN, CDR2 FVKESK. With 3 bases removed from V and 5 bases from J, the gap between germline ends came to 10 bases. There are 13 residues in the CDR3. CDR3 coding DNA: TGTGCCAGCAGCCACCGGGACCTCGAGACCCAGTACTTC. Translating gives CASSHRDLETQYF.

The rearrangement uses TRBV15 and TRBJ2-5; maybe TRBD1 (6 bases). CDR1 LNHNV and CDR2 YYDKDF come from the germline V gene (reference sequence). V was shortened by 4 bases and J by 4 bases, with 13 bases between the two germline ends. The length of the CDR3 is 14 residues. CDR3 DNA: TGTGCCACCAGCAACAGGGAACCCCCAGAGACCCAGTACTTC. This translates into CATSNREPPETQYF.

V is TRBV4-1 and J is TRBJ1-5; TRBD1 matches at 7 bases. Looked up from germline, CDR1 is MGHRA and CDR2 is YSYEKL. The CDR3 totals 14 residues. V shed 0 bases, J shed 10 bases, and the junction held 6 bases outside the gene matches. The DNA of the CDR3 is TGCGCCAGCAGCCAAGACAGGGGGAAGGGTCCCCAGCATTTT. Protein sequence: CASSQDRGKGPQHF.

The chain has TRBV7-9 and TRBJ2-3; the D is unclear. The germline V and J ends were trimmed by 3 bases and 1 base, with 11 bases remaining between them. The CDR3 is made up of 15 amino acids. Germline CDR1 is SEHNR and CDR2 is FQNEAQ (reference sequence). CDR3 DNA sequence: TGTGCCAGCAGCTTTGGCCTTGGGGGCACAGATACGCAGTATTTT. This encodes CASSFGLGGTDTQYF.

The chain recombines TRBV6-5 with TRBJ2-7, with 7 nucleotides matching TRBD1. The CDR3 is made up of 13 amino acids. With V trimmed by 6 bases and J by 6 bases, 8 bases remained unmatched. Germline CDR1 reads MNHEY; CDR2 reads SVGAGI. CDR3 loop: CASSAQGNAEQYF. CDR3 nucleotide sequence: TGTGCCAGCAGCGCACAGGGGAATGCCGAGCAGTACTTC.

This rearrangement joins TRBV19 to TRBJ2-5; unclear D gene. The CDR3 extends over 14 amino acids. Per germline, CDR1 LNHDA and CDR2 SQIVND (reference sequence). Trimming shortened V by 7 bases and J by 2 bases, and 14 bases separated the two germline ends. The chain's CDR3 is CASMDKSRQETQYF. The CDR3 nucleotides read TGTGCCAGTATGGATAAAAGCCGACAAGAGACCCAGTACTTC.

The chain recombines TRBV11-2 with TRBJ2-7, with 7 bases that match TRBD2. Germline V lookup: CDR1 SGHAT, CDR2 FQNNGV. The CDR3 is 15 amino acids. After removal of 4 bases from V and 5 bases from J, the junction contained 11 bases not matched to a gene. The CDR3 DNA sequence: TGTGCCAGCAGCTCCTCCGCCGGGACTAAGCACGAGCAGTACTTC. Translation gives CASSSSAGTKHEQYF.

This chain links TRBV9 with TRBJ1-4, with TRBD1 matching 10 bases. This CDR3 has 15 amino acids. The junction had 7 bases not matched to a gene; V was cut back by 3 bases and J by 8 bases. The germline V gene encodes CDR1 SGDLS and CDR2 YYNGEE. The CDR3 loop reads CASSAEDRGSEKLFF. The CDR3 DNA sequence: TGTGCCAGCAGCGCAGAGGACAGGGGGTCAGAAAAACTGTTTTTT.

The chain is built from TRBV2 and TRBJ1-3; D uncertain. The CDR3 has 17 amino acids. Germline V CDR1 and CDR2: SNHLY, FYNNEI. The ends were cut back, 2 bases at V and 0 bases at J, with 14 bases in the middle. CDR3 amino acids: CASSELGPPGSGNTIYF. As DNA, the CDR3 is TGTGCCAGCAGTGAATTAGGGCCCCCAGGCTCTGGAAACACCATATATTTT.

Worth noting for this clone: The junction departs from the called germline gene at one end, perhaps through a read error. The rearrangement uses TRBV28 and TRBJ2-7, with TRBD2 matching 11 bases. From germline, CDR1 is MDHEN and CDR2 SYDVKM. The CDR3 contains 13 residues. CDR3 nucleotide sequence: TGTGCCAGCAGTTTTATTACTAGCGGGAGTCGGAACTTC. Translating it yields CASSFITSGSRNF.

The rearrangement links TRBV18 to TRBJ2-1, with D hard to call. V lost 5 bases, J lost 8 bases, and 16 bases lay in between. The CDR3 has 14 amino acids. Germline V gives CDR1 KGHSH, CDR2 LQKENI. The CDR3 DNA is TGTGCCAGCTCAGTTCTCTGGGCGTCGGATGAGCAGTTCTTC. It is translated as CASSVLWASDEQFF.

The rearrangement joins TRBV10-3 to TRBJ1-2; D unresolved. Germline-derived CDR1 and CDR2 are ENHRY and SYGVKD. V gave up 8 bases and J gave up 3 bases, with 16 bases separating them. CDR3 length: 14 residues. The CDR3 sequence is CAIGPPGIDYGYTF. The CDR3 bases are TGTGCCATCGGCCCCCCGGGGATCGACTATGGCTACACCTTC.

This clone was picked up one time. The genes are TRBV30 and TRBJ2-7, with D hard to call. With 0 bases removed from V and 4 bases from J, the gap between germline ends came to 4 bases. This CDR3 contains 11 residues. From germline, CDR1 is GTSNPN and CDR2 SVGIG (reference sequence). The CDR3 loop reads CAWSVLYEQYF. As DNA, the CDR3 is TGTGCCTGGAGTGTACTATACGAGCAGTACTTC. Looking up the rest from reference TRBV30 and TRBJ2-7 gives the full variable domain: SQTIHQWPATLVQPVGSPLSLECTVEGTSNPNLYWYRQAAGRGLQLLFYSVGIGQISSEVPQNLSASRPQDRQFILSSKKLLLSDSGFYLCAWSVLYEQYFGPGTRLTVT.

This clone was picked up one time. This sequence joins TRBV28 and TRBJ1-3, with TRBD1 matching 8 bases. V shed 5 bases, J shed 0 bases, and the junction held 21 bases outside the gene matches. The CDR3 runs 21 residues. Germline V gene lookup returns CDR1 MDHEN and CDR2 SYDVKM. The CDR3 DNA reads TGTGCCAGCAGTCTACTTCCCGACAGGGGTCCCTTCATAAACTCTGGAAACACCATATATTTT. Its protein is CASSLLPDRGPFINSGNTIYF.

The chain combines TRBV7-2 with TRBJ2-1; D gene unclear. The CDR3 is 11 residues long. The germline CDR1 and CDR2 sequences are SGHTA and FQGNSA. The V gene lost 1 base and the J gene lost 9 bases, with 4 bases spanning the gap. CDR3 nucleotide sequence: TGTGCCAGCAGCTTAGTCGCTGAGCAGTTCTTC. Its translation: CASSLVAEQFF.

CDR3 nucleotide sequence: TGTGCCAGCAGCTCCGACGGGTACACTGAAGCTTTCTTT. Residues: CASSSDGYTEAFF. The chain uses TRBV6-6 and TRBJ1-1; D remains unclear. The CDR3 runs to 13 residues. CDR1 is MNHNY and CDR2 is SVGAGI in the germline V gene (reference sequence). V was pared by 6 bases and J by 3 bases, with 11 bases between.

The V and J genes are TRBV18 and TRBJ1-1, with D perhaps TRBD1 (6 bases). The germline V gene encodes CDR1 KGHSH and CDR2 LQKENI. The length of the CDR3 is 13 residues. V was cut by 5 bases and J by 4 bases, with 11 bases left in between. The CDR3 region is CASSEYRATEAFF. The CDR3 nucleotides read TGTGCCAGCTCAGAGTACAGGGCCACTGAAGCTTTCTTT.

This clone was found a few times. This chain connects TRBV4-2 to TRBJ1-6, with D unresolved. In germline, CDR1 is LGHNA, CDR2 YNFKEQ. This CDR3 is built from 15 residues. Between the trimmed V and J ends, which lost 2 bases and 7 bases, there was a span of 12 bases. The chain's CDR3 is CASSQPRVENSPLHF. The CDR3 coding sequence is TGTGCCAGCAGCCAACCCCGGGTTGAGAATTCACCCCTCCACTTT.

The CDR3 is CASSKGRGSMNTEAFF. The CDR3 DNA follows: TGTGCCAGCAGCAAAGGCCGGGGCTCCATGAACACTGAAGCTTTCTTT. The V gene is TRBV21-1, the J gene TRBJ1-1. TRBV21-1 is listed as a pseudogene. This CDR3 contains 16 residues.

As DNA, the CDR3 is TGTGCCACCAGTGATAGGGGGGTTAGCACAGATACGCAGTATTTT. This translates into CATSDRGVSTDTQYF. The chain has TRBV24-1 and TRBJ2-3; D is perhaps TRBD1 or TRBD2 (6 bases each). Deletions cut 3 bases from V and 0 bases from J, with 9 bases between. This CDR3 is built from 15 residues. CDR1 KGHDR and CDR2 SFDVKD come from the germline V gene.

V is TRBV15 and J is TRBJ1-1; D gene ambiguous. V lost 1 base and J 0 bases, leaving 9 bases between the germline ends. This CDR3 has 15 residues. Germline CDR1 and CDR2: LNHNV and YYDKDF (reference sequence). In DNA, the CDR3 is TGTGCCACCAGCAGAGGCCGCATCCTGAACACTGAAGCTTTCTTT. It is translated as CATSRGRILNTEAFF.

The chain couples TRBV25-1 to TRBJ2-7, with 9 bases that match TRBD1. Germline V gene sequence: CDR1 MGHDK, CDR2 SYGVNS. The trim removed 4 bases at V and 3 bases at J, leaving 7 bases unmatched. There are 15 residues in the CDR3. The CDR3: CASSGGTGIRYEQYF. The CDR3 region has the DNA TGTGCCAGCAGTGGAGGGACAGGGATACGCTACGAGCAGTACTTC.